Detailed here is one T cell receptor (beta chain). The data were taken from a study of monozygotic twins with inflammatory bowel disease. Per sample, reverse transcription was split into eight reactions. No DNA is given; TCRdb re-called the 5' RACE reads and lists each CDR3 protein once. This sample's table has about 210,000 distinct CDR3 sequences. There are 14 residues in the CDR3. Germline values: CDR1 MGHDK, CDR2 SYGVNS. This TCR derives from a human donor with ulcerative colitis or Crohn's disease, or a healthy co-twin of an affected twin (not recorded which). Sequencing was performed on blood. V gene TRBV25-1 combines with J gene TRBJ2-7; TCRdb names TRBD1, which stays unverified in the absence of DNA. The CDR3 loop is CASSEGTGRYEQYF.